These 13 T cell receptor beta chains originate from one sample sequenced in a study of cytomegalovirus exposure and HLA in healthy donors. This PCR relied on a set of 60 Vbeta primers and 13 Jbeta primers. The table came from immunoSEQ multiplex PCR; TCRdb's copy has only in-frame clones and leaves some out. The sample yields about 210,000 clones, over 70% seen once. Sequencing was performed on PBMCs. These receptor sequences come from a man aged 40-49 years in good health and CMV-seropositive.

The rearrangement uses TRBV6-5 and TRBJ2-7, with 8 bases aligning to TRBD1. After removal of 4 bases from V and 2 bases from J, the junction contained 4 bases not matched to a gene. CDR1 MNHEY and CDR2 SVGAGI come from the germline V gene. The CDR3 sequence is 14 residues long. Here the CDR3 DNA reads TGTGCCAGCAGTTTAGGACAGGGACCCTACGAGCAGTACTTC. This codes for CASSLGQGPYEQYF.

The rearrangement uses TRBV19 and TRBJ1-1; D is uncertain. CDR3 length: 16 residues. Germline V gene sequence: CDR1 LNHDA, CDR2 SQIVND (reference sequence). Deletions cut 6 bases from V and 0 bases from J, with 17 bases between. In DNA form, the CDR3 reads TGTGCCAGTAGCCTTCGGCAGGAAGTCATGAACACTGAAGCTTTCTTT. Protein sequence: CASSLRQEVMNTEAFF.

In DNA form, the CDR3 reads TGTGCCATCAGCTGGACTAGCGGGAGCAATGAGCAGTTCTTC. Translation gives CAISWTSGSNEQFF. The chain couples TRBV10-3 to TRBJ2-1, with 13 positions matching TRBD2. In germline, CDR1 is ENHRY, CDR2 SYGVKD. V shed 6 bases and J 6 bases; nucleotides not matched to a gene: 2. The CDR3 runs 14 residues.

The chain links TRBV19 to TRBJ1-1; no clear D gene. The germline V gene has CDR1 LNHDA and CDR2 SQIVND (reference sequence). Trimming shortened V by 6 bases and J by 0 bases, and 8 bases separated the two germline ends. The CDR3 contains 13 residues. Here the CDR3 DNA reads TGTGCCAGTAGAAGCAGGATGAACACTGAAGCTTTCTTT. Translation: CASRSRMNTEAFF.

CDR3 DNA: TGTGCCAGCAGCTTAACAGGGACTAGCGGGAAGAATGAGCAGTTCTTC. Its translation is CASSLTGTSGKNEQFF. The gene calls are TRBV7-6 and TRBJ2-1; 13 positions agree with TRBD2. This CDR3 contains 16 residues. Per germline, CDR1 SGHVS and CDR2 FNYEAQ. The trim removed 2 bases at V and 7 bases at J, leaving 5 bases unmatched. The full variable domain, rest sourced from reference TRBV7-6 and TRBJ2-1, is GAGVSQSPRYKVTKRGQDVALRCDPISGHVSLYWYRQALGQGPEFLTYFNYEAQQDKSGLPNDRFSAERPEGSISTLTIQRTEQRDSAMYRCASSLTGTSGKNEQFFGPGTRLTVL.

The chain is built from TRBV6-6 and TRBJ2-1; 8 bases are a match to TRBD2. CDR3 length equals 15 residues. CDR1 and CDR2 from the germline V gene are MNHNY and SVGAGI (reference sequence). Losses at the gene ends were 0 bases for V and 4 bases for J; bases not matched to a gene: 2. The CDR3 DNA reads TGTGCCAGCAGTTACTCGGCGGGAGGTTACAATGAGCAGTTCTTC. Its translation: CASSYSAGGYNEQFF.

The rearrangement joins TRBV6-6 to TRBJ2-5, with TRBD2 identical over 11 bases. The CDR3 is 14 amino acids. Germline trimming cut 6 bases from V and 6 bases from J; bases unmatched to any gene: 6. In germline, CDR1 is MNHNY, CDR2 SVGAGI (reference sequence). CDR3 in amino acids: CASSLAGGEKTQYF. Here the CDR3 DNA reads TGTGCCAGCAGCCTAGCGGGAGGCGAAAAGACCCAGTACTTC.

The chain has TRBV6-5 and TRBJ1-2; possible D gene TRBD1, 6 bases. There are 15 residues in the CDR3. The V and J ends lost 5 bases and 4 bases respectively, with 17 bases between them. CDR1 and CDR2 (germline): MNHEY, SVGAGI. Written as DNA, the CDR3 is TGTGCCAGCAGTGGTGGGACAACTGGTACCTATGGCTACACCTTC. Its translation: CASSGGTTGTYGYTF.

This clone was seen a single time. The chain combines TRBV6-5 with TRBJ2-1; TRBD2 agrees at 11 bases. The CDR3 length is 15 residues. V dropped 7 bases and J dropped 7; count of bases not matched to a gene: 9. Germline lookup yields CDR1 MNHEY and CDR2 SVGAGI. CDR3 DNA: TGTGCCAGCACCCCCTTAGCGGGAGGGCGGAATGAGCAGTTCTTC. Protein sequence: CASTPLAGGRNEQFF.

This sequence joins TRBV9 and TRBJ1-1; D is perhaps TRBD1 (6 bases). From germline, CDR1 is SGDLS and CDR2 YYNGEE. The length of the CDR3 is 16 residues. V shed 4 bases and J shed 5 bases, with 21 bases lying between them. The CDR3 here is CASSRSLTGSETEAFF. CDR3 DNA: TGTGCCAGCAGCCGCTCCCTTACAGGGTCAGAAACTGAAGCTTTCTTT.

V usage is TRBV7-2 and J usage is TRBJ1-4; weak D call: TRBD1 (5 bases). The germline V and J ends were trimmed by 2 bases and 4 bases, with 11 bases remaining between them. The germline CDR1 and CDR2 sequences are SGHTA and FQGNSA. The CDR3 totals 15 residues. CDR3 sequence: CASSLRQQINEKLFF. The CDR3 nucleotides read TGTGCCAGCAGCTTAAGACAGCAAATTAATGAAAAACTGTTTTTT.

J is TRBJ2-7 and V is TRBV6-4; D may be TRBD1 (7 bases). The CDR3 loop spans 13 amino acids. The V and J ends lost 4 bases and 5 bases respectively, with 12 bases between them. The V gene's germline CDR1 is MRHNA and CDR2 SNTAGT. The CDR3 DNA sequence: TGTGCCAGCAGTGTCCAGGGGGGAAACGAGCAGTACTTC. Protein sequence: CASSVQGGNEQYF.

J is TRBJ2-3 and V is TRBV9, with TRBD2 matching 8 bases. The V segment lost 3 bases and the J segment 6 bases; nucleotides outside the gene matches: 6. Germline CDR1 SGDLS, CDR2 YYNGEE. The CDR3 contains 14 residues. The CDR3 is CASSDGRAADTQYF. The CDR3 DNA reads TGTGCCAGCAGCGACGGGAGGGCCGCGGATACGCAGTATTTT.